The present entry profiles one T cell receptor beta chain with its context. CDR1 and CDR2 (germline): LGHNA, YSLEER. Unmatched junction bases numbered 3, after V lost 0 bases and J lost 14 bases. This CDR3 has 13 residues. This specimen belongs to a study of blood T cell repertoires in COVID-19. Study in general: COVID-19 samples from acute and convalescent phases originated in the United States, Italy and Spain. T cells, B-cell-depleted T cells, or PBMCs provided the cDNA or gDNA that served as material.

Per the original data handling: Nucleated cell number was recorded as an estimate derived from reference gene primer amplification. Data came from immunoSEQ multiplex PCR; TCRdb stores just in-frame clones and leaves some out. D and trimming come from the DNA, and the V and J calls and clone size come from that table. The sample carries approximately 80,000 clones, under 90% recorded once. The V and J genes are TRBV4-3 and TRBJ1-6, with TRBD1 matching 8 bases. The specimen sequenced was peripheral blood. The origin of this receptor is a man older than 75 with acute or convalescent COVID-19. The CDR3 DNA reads TGCGCCAGCAGCCAAGATCAGGGGGCAGCCCTCCACTTT. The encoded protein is CASSQDQGAALHF.